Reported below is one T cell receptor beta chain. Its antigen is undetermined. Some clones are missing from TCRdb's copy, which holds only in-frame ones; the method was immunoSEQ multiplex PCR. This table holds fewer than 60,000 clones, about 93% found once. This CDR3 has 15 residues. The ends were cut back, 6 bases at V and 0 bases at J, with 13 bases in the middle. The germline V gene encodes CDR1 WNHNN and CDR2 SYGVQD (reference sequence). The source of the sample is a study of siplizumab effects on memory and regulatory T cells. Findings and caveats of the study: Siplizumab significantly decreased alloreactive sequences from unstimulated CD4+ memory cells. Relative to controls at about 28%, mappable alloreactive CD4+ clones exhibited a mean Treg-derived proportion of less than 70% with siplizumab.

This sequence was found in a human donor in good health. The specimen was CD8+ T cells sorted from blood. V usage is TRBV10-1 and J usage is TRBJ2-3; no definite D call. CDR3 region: CASSPGWYSTDTQYF. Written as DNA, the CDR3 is TGCGCCAGCAGCCCCGGGTGGTACAGCACAGATACGCAGTATTTT.